This T cell receptor beta chain was identified in a study of T-cell reconstitution after alpha-beta-depleted transplantation in children. This clonotype has a handful of counts. Its cognate antigen is unknown. Between the trimmed V and J ends, which lost 0 bases and 3 bases, there was a span of 13 bases. The CDR3 runs 16 residues. Study observations and caveats: Several hundred expanded graft clones reportedly supplied alpha-beta T cells about two months after transplant. T-cell numbers and diversity, one year after transplant, stemmed largely from T cells that were newly produced.

Construction of the TCRbeta library involved unique molecular identifiers. TCRdb redid the calling of the PCR reads with MiXCR, one entry per CDR3 protein. This table holds about 600,000 distinct CDR3 sequences, more than 20% found once. This clonotype was sampled from a boy under three years old who had a stem cell transplant for acute myeloid leukemia, so the T cells may come from the graft donor. The source was PBMCs, mostly from graft donor cells, collected 360 days after TCRalphabeta/CD19-depleted stem cell transplant. The chain combines TRBV12-3 or TRBV12-4 with TRBJ2-3, with D possibly being TRBD1 (5 bases). This CDR3 reads CASSLAVPRATDTQYF. CDR3 in DNA: TGTGCCAGCAGTTTAGCGGTCCCCAGGGCGACAGATACGCAGTATTTT.